This T cell receptor (beta chain) was identified in a study of T cells in Graves' hyperthyroidism and ophthalmopathy. Regions amplified from RNA transcripts were the TCR beta CDR3 regions. HTBI primers were the set used in a first-round RT-PCR of the TCR CDR3. TCRdb reprocessed the multiplex PCR reads via MiXCR and lists one record per CDR3 protein. Among around 180,000 distinct CDR3 sequences listed, approximately 15% were seen once. In this sample, this clonotype turned up many times. From germline, CDR1 is SGHTA and CDR2 FQGNSA. The V end lost 3 bases, the J end lost 0 bases, and 2 bases lay between the germline ends. The CDR3 extends over 12 amino acids.

The clonotype was recovered from a woman between 50 and 59 years old with Graves' hyperthyroidism. This sequence joins TRBV7-2 and TRBJ1-1; D gene unclear. Sequencing used blood. CDR3 nucleotides: TGTGCCAGCAGCTTCGTGAACACTGAAGCTTTCTTT. Its protein product is CASSFVNTEAFF.